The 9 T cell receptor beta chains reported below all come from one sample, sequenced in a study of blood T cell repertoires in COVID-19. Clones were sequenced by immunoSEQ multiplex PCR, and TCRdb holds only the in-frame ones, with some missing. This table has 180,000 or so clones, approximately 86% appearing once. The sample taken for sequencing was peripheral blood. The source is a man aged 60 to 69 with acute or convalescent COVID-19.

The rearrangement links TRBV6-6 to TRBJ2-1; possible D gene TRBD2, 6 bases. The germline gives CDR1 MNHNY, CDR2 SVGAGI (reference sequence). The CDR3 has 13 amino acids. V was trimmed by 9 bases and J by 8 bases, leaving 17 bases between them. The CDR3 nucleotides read TGTGCCAGTCGGGACTCTAAACGGGATGAGCAGTTCTTC. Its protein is CASRDSKRDEQFF.

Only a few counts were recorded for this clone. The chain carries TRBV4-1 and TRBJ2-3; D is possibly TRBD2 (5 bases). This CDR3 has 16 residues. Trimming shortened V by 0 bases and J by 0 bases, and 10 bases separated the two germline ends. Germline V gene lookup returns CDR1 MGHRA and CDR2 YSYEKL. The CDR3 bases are TGCGCCAGCAGCCAAGAGGCGGGCAGAAGCACAGATACGCAGTATTTT. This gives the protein CASSQEAGRSTDTQYF.

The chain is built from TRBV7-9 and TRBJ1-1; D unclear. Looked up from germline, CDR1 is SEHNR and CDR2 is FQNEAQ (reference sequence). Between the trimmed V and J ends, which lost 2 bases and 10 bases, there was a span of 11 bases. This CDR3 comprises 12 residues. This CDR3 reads CASSLMPAGAFF. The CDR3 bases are TGTGCCAGCAGCTTAATGCCAGCAGGAGCTTTCTTT.

The CDR3 protein is CASSLSSTGFTEAFF. For the CDR3, the DNA is TGCGCCAGCAGCTTGAGCTCGACAGGGTTCACTGAAGCTTTCTTT. This sequence joins TRBV5-1 and TRBJ1-1; 7 bases are shared with TRBD1. CDR1 SGHRS and CDR2 YFSETQ come from the germline V gene. The junction had 7 bases not matched to a gene; V was cut back by 1 base and J by 4 bases. The CDR3 has 15 amino acids.

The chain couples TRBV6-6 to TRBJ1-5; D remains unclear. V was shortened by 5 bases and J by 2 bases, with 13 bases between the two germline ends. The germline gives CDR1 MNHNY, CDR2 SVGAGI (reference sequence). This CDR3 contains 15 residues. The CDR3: CASSHGWGGNQPQHF. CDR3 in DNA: TGTGCCAGCAGTCACGGGTGGGGAGGCAATCAGCCCCAGCATTTT.

CDR3 loop: CASSLDSVNYGYTF. CDR3 nucleotides: TGTGCCAGCTCCCTCGACAGTGTCAATTATGGCTACACCTTC. The V and J genes are TRBV27 and TRBJ1-2, with TRBD1 as a possible D gene (5 bases). The germline V gene has CDR1 MNHEY and CDR2 SMNVEV (reference sequence). Trimming stripped 8 bases from V and 5 bases from J, with 18 bases between. The length of the CDR3 is 14 residues.

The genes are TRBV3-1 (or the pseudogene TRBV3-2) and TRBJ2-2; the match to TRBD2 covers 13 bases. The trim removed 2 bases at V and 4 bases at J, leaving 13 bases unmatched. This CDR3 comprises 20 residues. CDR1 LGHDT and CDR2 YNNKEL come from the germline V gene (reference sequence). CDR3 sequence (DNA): TGTGCCAGCAGCCAACCCCGGACTAGCGGGAGTGTTTGGGGCACCGGGGAGCTGTTTTTT. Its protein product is CASSQPRTSGSVWGTGELFF.

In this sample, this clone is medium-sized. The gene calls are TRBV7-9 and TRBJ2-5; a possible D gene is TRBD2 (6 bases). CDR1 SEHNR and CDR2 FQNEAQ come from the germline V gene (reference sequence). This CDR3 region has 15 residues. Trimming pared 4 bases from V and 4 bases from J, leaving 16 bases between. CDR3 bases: TGTGCCAGCAGCTGGTTAGCGGAGGGTTTAGAGACCCAGTACTTC. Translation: CASSWLAEGLETQYF.

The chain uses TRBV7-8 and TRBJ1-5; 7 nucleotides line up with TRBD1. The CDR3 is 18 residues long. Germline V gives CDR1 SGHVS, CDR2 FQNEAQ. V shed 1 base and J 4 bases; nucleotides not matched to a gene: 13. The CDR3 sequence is CASSLGILRQGINQPQHF. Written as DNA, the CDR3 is TGTGCCAGCAGCTTAGGGATTTTGCGACAGGGAATTAATCAGCCCCAGCATTTT.